The 11 T cell receptor beta chains in this list originate from one sample, sequenced in a study of shared clonotypes between healthy human individuals. The assay was immunoSEQ multiplex PCR, and TCRdb's table has in-frame clones only and misses some. Of some 450,000 clones in the sample, approximately 71% were seen once. Sequenced sample: PBMCs. Receptors originate from a woman between 40 and 50 years old in good health. Some clones in this sample may be carry-over from other donors' samples.

The chain combines TRBV5-4 with TRBJ1-5, with D unclear. The V end lost 4 bases, the J end lost 6 bases, and 20 bases lay between the germline ends. CDR3 length: 16 residues. Germline values: CDR1 SGHNT, CDR2 YYREEE (reference sequence). This chain's CDR3 is CASSPGPPMLGQPQHF. The CDR3 DNA is TGTGCCAGCAGCCCTGGACCACCGATGCTCGGTCAGCCCCAGCATTTT.

V gene TRBV7-9 combines with J gene TRBJ2-5; 9 bases match TRBD1. This CDR3 has 14 amino acids. From germline, CDR1 is SEHNR and CDR2 FQNEAQ (reference sequence). Germline trimming cut 6 bases from V and 2 bases from J; bases unmatched to any gene: 4. The CDR3 sequence: CASRPGTGQETQYF. CDR3 in DNA: TGTGCCAGCAGGCCCGGGACAGGGCAAGAGACCCAGTACTTC.

Turning to this clone: The sample holds other DNA sequences that translate to the same CDR3. The chain has TRBV2 and TRBJ2-7, with 9 nucleotides matching TRBD1. The trim removed 5 bases at V and 2 bases at J, leaving 4 bases unmatched. The CDR3 is 14 amino acids. Germline CDR1 SNHLY, CDR2 FYNNEI. CDR3 sequence reads: CASSRDRGAYEQYF. The DNA for the CDR3 is TGTGCCAGCAGTCGAGACAGGGGGGCCTACGAGCAGTACTTC. The complete variable domain, with remaining parts taken from reference TRBV2 and TRBJ2-7, reads EPEVTQTPSHQVTQMGQEVILRCVPISNHLYFYWYRQILGQKVEFLVSFYNNEISEKSEIFDDQFSVERPDGSNFTLKIRSTKLEDSAMYFCASSRDRGAYEQYFGPGTRLTVT.

This clone has ten or more counts. The same CDR3 can be traced to other DNA sequences in this sample. The gene calls are TRBV19 and TRBJ2-7, with a possible D match to TRBD1 (5 bases). V shed 3 bases and J shed 0 bases, with 9 bases lying between them. CDR1 is LNHDA, CDR2 SQIVND, per germline (reference sequence). The CDR3 is made up of 14 amino acids. CDR3 nucleotides: TGTGCCAGTAGTATGCAGGGCAGCTCCTACGAGCAGTACTTC. This gives the protein CASSMQGSSYEQYF.

V usage is TRBV15 and J usage is TRBJ2-5; D gene ambiguous. The germline V gene encodes CDR1 LNHNV and CDR2 YYDKDF (reference sequence). The CDR3 has 13 residues. V was shortened by 11 bases and J by 1 base, with 14 bases between the two germline ends. The CDR3 region is CASRTASQETQYF. As DNA, the CDR3 is TGTGCCTCCCGGACGGCCAGCCAAGAGACCCAGTACTTC.

The gene calls are TRBV25-1 and TRBJ2-7; the match to TRBD2 covers 7 bases. Germline CDR1 reads MGHDK; CDR2 reads SYGVNS. This CDR3 comprises 12 residues. V trimming: 4 bases; J trimming: 9 bases; junction bases outside the gene matches: 6. Written as DNA, the CDR3 is TGTGCCAGCAGTGCCCAATTAGCGGGGCAGTACTTC. Protein: CASSAQLAGQYF.

This clone appeared once. The chain uses TRBV29-1 and TRBJ2-3; 8 bases align to TRBD2. CDR1 and CDR2 (germline): SQVTM, ANQGSEA. This CDR3 comprises 18 residues. V was pared by 0 bases and J by 1 base, with 12 bases of the junction left unmatched. This CDR3 reads CSVEEGGPGLARTDTQYF. CDR3 bases: TGCAGCGTTGAAGAGGGCGGGCCTGGACTAGCTCGCACAGATACGCAGTATTTT.

Many counts were recorded for this clone. The chain recombines TRBV6-1 with TRBJ1-1; no clear D gene. V lost 5 bases to trimming and J lost 6 bases, with 1 base between them. The CDR3 has 9 amino acids. The germline CDR1 and CDR2 sequences are MNHNS and SASEGT. The CDR3 loop is CASSSEAFF. The CDR3 coding sequence is TGTGCCAGCAGTTCTGAAGCTTTCTTT.

This clone has only a few counts. The chain has TRBV6-5 and TRBJ2-6, with a possible D match to TRBD1 (5 bases). CDR1 is MNHEY and CDR2 is SVGAGI in the germline V gene. CDR3 size: 15 residues. V lost 5 bases, J lost 1 base, and 9 bases lay in between. The CDR3 coding sequence is TGTGCCAGCAGTCAAGACAGTTCTGGGGCCAACGTCCTGACTTTC. It translates to CASSQDSSGANVLTF.

To note about this clone: This is likely an artifact of a read error, given a far larger clone one base away. This rearrangement joins TRBV6-1 to TRBJ1-5; TRBD1 aligns across 8 bases. The CDR3 is made up of 14 amino acids. In germline, CDR1 is MNHNS, CDR2 SASEGT. V was pared by 7 bases and J by 2 bases, with 4 bases of the junction left unmatched. CDR3 nucleotide sequence: TGTGCCAGCATCCCGGGACAGGGCAATCAGCCCCAGCATTTT. Protein product: CASIPGQGNQPQHF.

This sequence joins TRBV5-1 and TRBJ1-1; 7 bases match TRBD1. Losses at the gene ends were 5 bases for V and 1 base for J; bases not matched to a gene: 5. CDR1 is SGHRS, CDR2 YFSETQ, per germline. There are 14 residues in the CDR3. The CDR3 coding sequence is TGCGCCAGCAGTAGGACAGGAGAGAACACTGAAGCTTTCTTT. Its protein product is CASSRTGENTEAFF.